These 21 T cell receptor beta chains originate from one sample sequenced in a study of blood T cell repertoires in COVID-19. Data came from immunoSEQ multiplex PCR; TCRdb stores just in-frame clones and leaves some out. Among about 140,000 clones listed, around 88% were seen once. The sequenced sample consisted of peripheral blood. The receptor set was obtained from a human donor in a cohort sampled during active COVID-19.

This chain joins TRBV7-2 and TRBJ2-3; 8 bases are a match to TRBD2. Germline V gene data show CDR1 as SGHTA and CDR2 as FQGNSA. The ends lost 4 bases at V and 1 base at J; junction bases unmatched: 10. This CDR3 contains 17 residues. CDR3 DNA: TGTGCCAGCAGCTCCCGTGGGTTGCGGGGGGGCACAGATACGCAGTATTTT. Residues: CASSSRGLRGGTDTQYF.

V is TRBV28 and J is TRBJ1-5; TRBD1 agrees at 8 bases. The V and J ends lost 6 bases and 2 bases, in that order; junction bases with no gene match: 9. The CDR3 is made up of 16 amino acids. In germline, CDR1 is MDHEN, CDR2 SYDVKM. The CDR3 region is CASRDRVGEGNQPQHF. The CDR3 nucleotides read TGTGCCAGCAGGGACAGGGTGGGAGAAGGCAATCAGCCCCAGCATTTT.

This clone was detected once. V usage is TRBV6-1 and J usage is TRBJ2-5, with 11 bases aligning to TRBD1. This CDR3 has 16 amino acids. The V gene's germline CDR1 is MNHNS and CDR2 SASEGT. After removal of 4 bases from V and 5 bases from J, the junction contained 9 bases not matched to a gene. The CDR3 loop reads CASSALGQGARETQYF. CDR3 nucleotides: TGTGCCAGCAGTGCCCTCGGACAGGGGGCTCGGGAGACCCAGTACTTC.

V is TRBV9 and J is TRBJ2-1, with 9 bases matching TRBD2. Germline-derived CDR1 and CDR2 are SGDLS and YYNGEE. CDR3 length: 16 amino acids. With V trimmed by 2 bases and J by 3 bases, 6 bases remained unmatched. In DNA form, the CDR3 reads TGTGCCAGCAGCGTTGGCGGGGGGGCTGGCTACAATGAGCAGTTCTTC. Protein sequence: CASSVGGGAGYNEQFF.

CDR3 nucleotide sequence: TGCGCCAGCAGCCCGGGACTAGCGGGAGTCGAGCAGTACTTC. Encoded protein: CASSPGLAGVEQYF. The rearrangement joins TRBV5-1 to TRBJ2-7; 14 bases map to TRBD2. J was trimmed by 6 bases and V by 4 bases; bases with no gene match: 3. Per germline, CDR1 SGHRS and CDR2 YFSETQ. The CDR3 spans 14 residues. Based on the CDR3 plus reference TRBV5-1 and TRBJ2-7, the full variable domain is KAGVTQTPRYLIKTRGQQVTLSCSPISGHRSVSWYQQTPGQGLQFLFEYFSETQRNKGNFPGRFSGRQFSNSRSEMNVSTLELGDSALYLCASSPGLAGVEQYFGPGTRLTVT.

In this sample, this clone turned up once. The CDR3 loop reads CAWRDIPGQGRSPLHF. CDR3 DNA: TGTGCCTGGAGAGACATACCGGGACAGGGAAGATCACCCCTCCACTTT. The rearrangement joins TRBV30 to TRBJ1-6; 9 bases are a match to TRBD1. The CDR3 runs to 16 residues. CDR1 and CDR2 (germline): GTSNPN, SVGIG (reference sequence). V shed 3 bases, J shed 10 bases, and the junction held 13 bases outside the gene matches.

The chain links TRBV13 to TRBJ2-7, with a tentative D call TRBD1 (6 bases). The CDR3 has 13 amino acids. Germline V lookup: CDR1 PRHDT, CDR2 FYEKMQ (reference sequence). V was pared by 7 bases and J by 7 bases, with 17 bases between. DNA for the CDR3: TGTGCCAGCAAGCGGATCTCAGGGGAGGAGCAGTACTTC. It is translated as CASKRISGEEQYF. The full variable domain, its missing parts supplied by reference TRBV13 and TRBJ2-7, is AAGVIQSPRHLIKEKRETATLKCYPIPRHDTVYWYQQGPGQDPQFLISFYEKMQSDKGSIPDRFSAQQFSDYHSELNMSSLELGDSALYFCASKRISGEEQYFGPGTRLTVT.

This chain joins TRBV30 and TRBJ2-7, with D maybe TRBD1 (6 bases). Trimming shortened V by 3 bases and J by 5 bases, and 20 bases separated the two germline ends. CDR1 and CDR2 from the germline V gene are GTSNPN and SVGIG (reference sequence). The CDR3 contains 15 residues. The chain's CDR3 is CAWRRSASRGDEQYF. The DNA of the CDR3 is TGTGCCTGGAGACGAAGCGCGTCCAGGGGTGACGAGCAGTACTTC.

This sequence joins TRBV13 and TRBJ1-2, with 11 bases fitting TRBD1. V gave up 5 bases and J gave up 3 bases; unmatched junction bases: 5. CDR3 length: 15 residues. Germline CDR1 PRHDT, CDR2 FYEKMQ (reference sequence). The CDR3 bases are TGTGCCAGCAGCCCAGGACAGGGGGCTTACTATGGCTACACCTTC. This gives the protein CASSPGQGAYYGYTF.

V usage is TRBV28 and J usage is TRBJ1-4; 8 bases are a match to TRBD1. The CDR3 contains 14 residues. J lost 5 bases, V lost 6 bases, and 5 bases had no gene match. Germline loops: CDR1 MDHEN, CDR2 SYDVKM. CDR3 residues: CASSSTGVNEKLFF. The CDR3 DNA reads TGTGCCAGCAGCTCGACAGGGGTAAATGAAAAACTGTTTTTT.

The chain couples TRBV19 to TRBJ2-7; 8 positions agree with TRBD1. The CDR3 totals 15 residues. The J segment lost 3 bases and the V segment lost 6 bases, leaving 10 bases of the junction unmatched. In germline, CDR1 is LNHDA, CDR2 SQIVND (reference sequence). This CDR3 reads CASSPPGQELYEQYF. The CDR3 coding sequence is TGTGCCAGTAGCCCCCCGGGACAGGAGCTCTACGAGCAGTACTTC.

The chain joins TRBV7-9 to TRBJ1-1; D is perhaps TRBD1 (6 bases). CDR1 is SEHNR and CDR2 is FQNEAQ in the germline V gene (reference sequence). The V and J ends lost 4 bases and 6 bases respectively, with 21 bases between them. The CDR3 runs 16 residues. The CDR3 is CASSSKPGGEWAEAFF. The CDR3 DNA sequence: TGTGCCAGCAGCTCCAAACCGGGGGGCGAATGGGCTGAAGCTTTCTTT.

J is TRBJ1-3 and V is TRBV7-9, with a weak D call TRBD1 (5 bases). This CDR3 spans 14 amino acids. The germline V gene has CDR1 SEHNR and CDR2 FQNEAQ (reference sequence). V dropped 6 bases and J dropped 0 bases, with 9 bases sitting between them. The CDR3 DNA is TGTGCCAGCAGACGACAGAGCTCTGGAAACACCATATATTTT. Protein product: CASRRQSSGNTIYF.

This sequence joins TRBV27 and TRBJ1-4; D perhaps matches TRBD1 (5 bases). V lost 2 bases, J lost 7 bases, and 14 bases lay in between. The CDR3 covers 15 residues. In germline, CDR1 is MNHEY, CDR2 SMNVEV (reference sequence). CDR3 protein: CASSLRREEGEKLFF. CDR3 bases: TGTGCCAGCAGTTTACGCAGGGAGGAGGGTGAAAAACTGTTTTTT.

The V and J genes are TRBV10-3 and TRBJ1-1; TRBD1 matches 9 bases. The V gene end was trimmed by 2 bases and the J gene end by 2 bases; junction bases not matched to a gene: 18. CDR3 length: 20 amino acids. The germline CDR1 and CDR2 sequences are ENHRY and SYGVKD. CDR3 amino acids: CAISEKGTGWGQQLNTEAFF. The CDR3 DNA sequence: TGTGCCATCAGTGAGAAGGGGACAGGGTGGGGGCAACAGCTAAACACTGAAGCTTTCTTT.

This clone was seen only once. The J gene is TRBJ2-3, the V gene TRBV9; perhaps TRBD1 as D (6 bases). V was trimmed by 3 bases and J by 0 bases, leaving 11 bases between them. This CDR3 is built from 15 residues. CDR1 and CDR2 (germline): SGDLS, YYNGEE. CDR3 in amino acids: CASSGTGSSTDTQYF. Written as DNA, the CDR3 is TGTGCCAGCAGCGGTACAGGGTCGAGCACAGATACGCAGTATTTT.

The V call is TRBV20-1, the J call TRBJ2-5, with TRBD1 matching 7 bases. Per the germline V gene, CDR1 is DFQATT and CDR2 is SNEGSKA (reference sequence). Trimming removed 3 bases from V and 7 bases from J; junction bases left unmatched: 17. The CDR3 length is 16 residues. The CDR3 sequence: CSASPLMGQLPGTQYF. The CDR3 coding sequence is TGCAGTGCTAGTCCCCTAATGGGACAGCTCCCAGGGACCCAGTACTTC.

The CDR3 DNA sequence: TGTGCCACCAGTGATTGGACTAGCGGGAGGACCGGGGAGCTGTTTTTT. This gives the protein CATSDWTSGRTGELFF. The chain recombines TRBV24-1 with TRBJ2-2; 14 nucleotides agree with TRBD2. V shed 2 bases, J shed 5 bases, and the junction held 0 bases outside the gene matches. CDR1 is KGHDR, CDR2 SFDVKD, per germline. The CDR3 runs 16 residues.

The chain joins TRBV7-9 to TRBJ2-5, with D possibly TRBD2 on 5 matching bases. Germline CDR1 and CDR2: SEHNR and FQNEAQ (reference sequence). The CDR3 covers 15 residues. V lost 2 bases and J 5 bases, leaving 15 bases between the germline ends. The CDR3 is CASSLRTGIGETQYF. DNA for the CDR3: TGTGCCAGCAGCTTACGGACGGGGATAGGGGAGACCCAGTACTTC.

The chain is built from TRBV5-4 and TRBJ2-7; 9 bases are a match to TRBD2. From germline, CDR1 is SGHNT and CDR2 YYREEE (reference sequence). This CDR3 is 14 amino acids long. Unmatched junction bases numbered 1, after V lost 0 bases and J lost 3 bases. CDR3 sequence (DNA): TGTGCCAGCAGCTTGGGTAGCGGGGGCTACGAGCAGTACTTC. Translation gives CASSLGSGGYEQYF.

The V call is TRBV27, the J call TRBJ2-6; no clear D gene. The CDR3 extends over 13 amino acids. V was shortened by 7 bases and J by 0 bases, with 4 bases between the two germline ends. The germline V gene encodes CDR1 MNHEY and CDR2 SMNVEV (reference sequence). The CDR3 DNA reads as TGTGCCAGCACAGACTCTGGGGCCAACGTCCTGACTTTC. Translation: CASTDSGANVLTF.